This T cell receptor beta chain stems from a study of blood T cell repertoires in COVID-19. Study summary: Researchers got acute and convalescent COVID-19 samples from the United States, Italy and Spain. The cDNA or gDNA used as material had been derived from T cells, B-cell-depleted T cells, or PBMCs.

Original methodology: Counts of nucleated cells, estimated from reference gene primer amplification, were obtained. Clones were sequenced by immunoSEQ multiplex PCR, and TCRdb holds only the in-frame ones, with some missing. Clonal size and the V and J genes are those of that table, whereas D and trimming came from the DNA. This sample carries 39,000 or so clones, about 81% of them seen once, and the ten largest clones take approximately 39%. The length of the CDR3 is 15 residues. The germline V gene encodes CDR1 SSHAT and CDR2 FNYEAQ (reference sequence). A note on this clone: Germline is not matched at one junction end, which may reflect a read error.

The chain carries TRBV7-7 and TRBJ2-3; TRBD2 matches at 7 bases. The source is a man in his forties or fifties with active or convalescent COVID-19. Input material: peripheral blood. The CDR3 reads CASSFSGATTDTQYF. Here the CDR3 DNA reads TGTGCTAGCAGCTTCAGCGGGGCTACCACAGATACGCAGTATTTT.